This T cell receptor beta chain is drawn from a study of response to subunit inactivated influenza vaccine. Broader study findings: With each seasonal influenza vaccination, the authors suggested, few new T cells are recruited.

CDR1 is DFQATT and CDR2 is SNEGSKA in the germline V gene (reference sequence). This CDR3 contains 14 residues. Trimming removed 6 bases at V and 6 bases at J, with 19 bases between. TCRdb reprocessed the RT-PCR reads via MiXCR and lists one record per CDR3 protein. The sample has hundreds of thousands of distinct CDR3 sequences, approximately 15% seen once. With regard to this clonotype: The antigen is unknown.

The source was CD4+ T cells sorted from PBMCs, collected 23 months after vaccination. The TCR originated in a man between 50 and 70 years old who received an inactivated influenza vaccine. This chain uses TRBV20-1 with TRBJ2-3; unclear D gene. CDR3 protein: CSANRPGDLDTQYF. In nucleotides, the CDR3 is TGCAGTGCCAACCGTCCGGGTGACTTGGATACGCAGTATTTT.